Listed below are T cell receptor beta chains from one sample, sequenced in a study of T cell changes during pregnancy in multiple sclerosis. Assay used: immunoSEQ multiplex PCR; TCRdb lists only in-frame clones, some missing. The data hold fewer than 55,000 clones, with 88% observed a single time. The material was CD8+ T cells from peripheral blood mononuclear cells, obtained after pregnancy. The receptors originated from a female donor in good health, enrolled as a control in a pregnancy study. CDR3s include the opening cysteine and the closing phenylalanine or tryptophan. The order of the fields is clone size, V gene, D gene, J gene, CDR3 protein, CDR3 DNA. D genes are given only for firm matches. A clone size is listed for some rows: how often the clone was seen (once, few, many), or a class if it is expanded.

size: -
V: TRBV27
D: -
J: TRBJ2-3
CDR3: CASSLRPKERVKEDTQYF
DNA: TGTGCCAGCAGTCTAAGGCCGAAGGAGCGGGTAAAAGAGGATACGCAGTATTTT

size: -
V: TRBV5-3
D: TRBD1
J: TRBJ2-2
CDR3: CARSLREGGLRNGELFF
DNA: TGTGCCAGAAGCTTGCGTGAAGGGGGCCTTCGGAACGGGGAGCTGTTTTTT

size: -
V: TRBV4-1
D: TRBD2
J: TRBJ2-4
CDR3: CASSQVIAGGPKGNIQYF
DNA: TGCGCCAGCAGCCAAGTTATAGCGGGGGGGCCGAAGGGAAACATTCAGTACTTC

size: -
V: TRBV9
D: TRBD1
J: TRBJ1-6
CDR3: CASSVWDRASYNSPLHF
DNA: TGTGCCAGCAGCGTATGGGACAGGGCCTCCTATAATTCACCCCTCCACTTT

size: -
V: TRBV9
D: TRBD2
J: TRBJ2-5
CDR3: CASSGGLAAQETQYF
DNA: TGTGCCAGCAGCGGCGGACTAGCGGCGCAAGAGACCCAGTACTTC

size: -
V: TRBV20-1
D: -
J: TRBJ2-1
CDR3: CSAKRLEEQFF
DNA: TGCAGTGCCAAGCGTCTAGAAGAGCAGTTCTTC

size: -
V: TRBV13
D: TRBD1
J: TRBJ1-2
CDR3: CASSSGTGWDGYTF
DNA: TGTGCCAGCAGCTCCGGGACAGGCTGGGATGGCTACACCTTC

size: -
V: TRBV7-9
D: TRBD1
J: TRBJ2-5
CDR3: CASSLGTGPSSSETQYF
DNA: TGTGCCAGCAGCTTAGGGACAGGGCCTTCGTCGTCAGAGACCCAGTACTTC

size: -
V: TRBV19
D: -
J: TRBJ2-2
CDR3: CASSIGPQGTGELFF
DNA: TGTGCCAGTAGTATAGGGCCCCAGGGCACCGGGGAGCTGTTTTTT

size: -
V: TRBV27
D: TRBD2
J: TRBJ2-5
CDR3: CASSLFRGGETQYF
DNA: TGTGCCAGCAGTTTATTTAGGGGAGGGGAGACCCAGTACTTC

size: once
V: TRBV19
D: TRBD2
J: TRBJ2-3
CDR3: CASSTSGGVDTQYF
DNA: TGTGCCAGTAGTACTAGCGGGGGGGTAGATACGCAGTATTTT

size: -
V: TRBV27
D: -
J: TRBJ1-2
CDR3: CASSLTGPPNYGYTF
DNA: TGTGCCAGCAGTTTGACAGGCCCCCCTAACTATGGCTACACCTTC

size: few
V: TRBV11-2
D: -
J: TRBJ1-5
CDR3: CASSPSRGKQPQHF
DNA: TGTGCCAGCAGCCCCAGTAGGGGAAAACAGCCCCAGCATTTT

size: -
V: TRBV7-2
D: TRBD1
J: TRBJ2-3
CDR3: CASSSDRVRTDTQYF
DNA: TGTGCCAGCAGCTCCGACAGGGTGAGGACAGATACGCAGTATTTT

size: -
V: TRBV7-2
D: -
J: TRBJ1-1
CDR3: CASSLLWPDTEAFF
DNA: TGTGCCAGCAGCTTACTTTGGCCAGACACTGAAGCTTTCTTT

size: -
V: TRBV9
D: -
J: TRBJ1-2
CDR3: CASSAGQGTNYGYTF
DNA: TGTGCCAGCAGCGCAGGACAAGGGACTAACTATGGCTACACCTTC

size: -
V: TRBV28
D: TRBD2
J: TRBJ2-3
CDR3: CASSPEAGGFTDTQYF
DNA: TGTGCCAGCAGTCCCGAAGCGGGGGGGTTCACAGATACGCAGTATTTT

size: -
V: TRBV12-5
D: TRBD1
J: TRBJ2-7
CDR3: CASGLGQGPYEQYF
DNA: TGTGCTAGTGGTTTGGGACAGGGACCCTACGAGCAGTACTTC

size: -
V: TRBV5-6
D: -
J: TRBJ2-3
CDR3: CASSLAGDTQYF
DNA: TGTGCCAGCAGCCTGGCGGGAGATACGCAGTATTTT

size: -
V: TRBV4-3
D: -
J: TRBJ1-2
CDR3: CASSQGSYRLLDGYTF
DNA: TGCGCCAGCAGCCAAGGCTCTTACCGACTGCTCGATGGCTACACCTTC

size: -
V: TRBV15
D: -
J: TRBJ2-5
CDR3: CATSGVGSRETQYF
DNA: TGTGCCACCAGCGGAGTCGGTTCGAGGGAGACCCAGTACTTC

size: -
V: TRBV6-1
D: -
J: TRBJ2-7
CDR3: CATGGYEQYF
DNA: TGTGCCACCGGGGGCTACGAGCAGTACTTC

size: -
V: TRBV7-9
D: -
J: TRBJ2-1
CDR3: CASSPPGGNEQFF
DNA: TGTGCCAGCAGCCCCCCCGGCGGCAATGAGCAGTTCTTC

size: -
V: TRBV27
D: TRBD1
J: TRBJ1-2
CDR3: CAIGTGGGYTF
DNA: TGTGCCATCGGGACAGGGGGAGGCTACACCTTC

size: -
V: TRBV7-9
D: -
J: TRBJ2-3
CDR3: CASSLAIVAADTQYF
DNA: TGTGCCAGCAGCTTAGCGATAGTGGCGGCCGATACGCAGTATTTT

size: -
V: TRBV7-9
D: TRBD2
J: TRBJ2-3
CDR3: CASSFQSGGYADTQYF
DNA: TGTGCCAGCAGCTTTCAAAGCGGGGGATATGCAGATACGCAGTATTTT

size: -
V: TRBV9
D: TRBD2
J: TRBJ2-5
CDR3: CASSVGGAGVQETQYF
DNA: TGTGCCAGCAGCGTCGGGGGGGCGGGGGTCCAAGAGACCCAGTACTTC

size: once
V: TRBV28
D: -
J: TRBJ2-1
CDR3: CASSFGTVKNNEQFF
DNA: TGTGCCAGCAGTTTTGGCACAGTTAAGAACAATGAGCAGTTCTTC

size: -
V: TRBV7-9
D: TRBD1
J: TRBJ1-1
CDR3: CASSLTGANTEAFF
DNA: TGTGCCAGCAGCTTAACAGGGGCGAACACTGAAGCTTTCTTT

size: -
V: TRBV27
D: TRBD1
J: TRBJ2-7
CDR3: CASSRTGVGYEQYF
DNA: TGTGCCAGCAGCCGGACAGGGGTTGGTTACGAGCAGTACTTC

size: -
V: TRBV5-6
D: TRBD1
J: TRBJ1-2
CDR3: CASTPGGSRGYTF
DNA: TGTGCCAGCACCCCAGGGGGCAGTCGGGGCTACACCTTC

size: -
V: TRBV4-3
D: TRBD1
J: TRBJ1-2
CDR3: CASSQQPGQGNYSYTF
DNA: TGCGCCAGCAGCCAGCAACCGGGACAGGGTAACTATAGCTACACCTTC

size: -
V: TRBV13
D: -
J: TRBJ1-1
CDR3: CASSLGLRFTEAFF
DNA: TGTGCCAGCAGCTTAGGCCTCAGGTTCACTGAAGCTTTCTTT

size: -
V: TRBV4-3
D: -
J: TRBJ1-2
CDR3: CASSQDRDKGAYGYTF
DNA: TGCGCCAGCAGCCAAGACCGGGACAAAGGGGCCTATGGCTACACCTTC

size: -
V: TRBV28
D: -
J: TRBJ1-1
CDR3: CASTPYGEVGTEAFF
DNA: TGTGCCAGCACCCCCTACGGGGAGGTAGGGACTGAAGCTTTCTTT

size: -
V: TRBV5-4
D: -
J: TRBJ2-1
CDR3: CASSPSWGPYNEQFF
DNA: TGTGCCAGCAGCCCCTCGTGGGGCCCCTACAATGAGCAGTTCTTC

size: -
V: TRBV27
D: TRBD1
J: TRBJ1-6
CDR3: CASSYRGNNSPLHF
DNA: TGTGCCAGCAGTTACAGGGGGAATAATTCACCCCTCCACTTT

size: once
V: TRBV6-5
D: -
J: TRBJ1-1
CDR3: CASSYSETGNTEAFF
DNA: TGTGCCAGCAGTTACTCAGAGACGGGGAACACTGAAGCTTTCTTT

size: -
V: TRBV4-2
D: TRBD2
J: TRBJ2-7
CDR3: CASSQRLAGPYEQYF
DNA: TGTGCCAGCAGCCAACGACTAGCGGGACCCTACGAGCAGTACTTC

size: -
V: TRBV7-6
D: -
J: TRBJ1-1
CDR3: CASSLTAGGGSEAFF
DNA: TGTGCCAGCAGCTTAACGGCGGGAGGGGGTTCTGAAGCTTTCTTT

size: -
V: TRBV28
D: TRBD1
J: TRBJ1-2
CDR3: CASRGTGIHGYTF
DNA: TGTGCCAGCAGGGGGACAGGGATACATGGCTACACCTTC

size: once
V: TRBV27
D: -
J: TRBJ2-5
CDR3: CASRGGAFGTQYF
DNA: TGTGCCAGCAGGGGGGGGGCCTTCGGGACCCAGTACTTC

size: -
V: TRBV6-6
D: TRBD1
J: TRBJ1-5
CDR3: CASSLADRGGNQPQHF
DNA: TGTGCCAGCAGTTTGGCCGACAGGGGAGGCAATCAGCCCCAGCATTTT

size: -
V: TRBV6-6
D: -
J: TRBJ2-2
CDR3: CASSSGQLGVTGELFF
DNA: TGTGCCAGCAGTTCGGGACAATTAGGAGTGACCGGGGAGCTGTTTTTT

size: few
V: TRBV18
D: -
J: TRBJ1-2
CDR3: CASSEVNYGYTF
DNA: TGTGCCAGCTCAGAGGTGAACTATGGCTACACCTTC

size: -
V: TRBV28
D: -
J: TRBJ1-1
CDR3: CASSLSGGTEAFF
DNA: TGTGCCAGCAGTTTATCGGGGGGGACTGAAGCTTTCTTT

size: medium-sized
V: TRBV19
D: -
J: TRBJ1-3
CDR3: CASSGQFFGNTIYF
DNA: TGTGCCAGTAGCGGACAGTTCTTCGGAAACACCATATATTTT

size: once
V: TRBV27
D: -
J: TRBJ1-2
CDR3: CASSLWGDYGYTF
DNA: TGTGCCAGCAGTTTATGGGGGGACTATGGCTACACCTTC

size: -
V: TRBV6-5
D: TRBD1
J: TRBJ1-1
CDR3: CASSDRGNTEAFF
DNA: TGTGCCAGCAGCGACAGGGGGAACACTGAAGCTTTCTTT

size: -
V: TRBV2
D: TRBD2
J: TRBJ2-5
CDR3: CASSGTSGENQETQYF
DNA: TGTGCCAGCAGCGGGACTAGCGGGGAGAATCAAGAGACCCAGTACTTC

size: -
V: TRBV5-5
D: TRBD1
J: TRBJ1-5
CDR3: CASSLGGGGQPQHF
DNA: TGTGCCAGCAGCTTGGGAGGGGGCGGACAGCCCCAGCATTTT

size: -
V: TRBV7-2
D: -
J: TRBJ1-2
CDR3: CASSLGSYGYTF
DNA: TGTGCCAGCAGCTTAGGTTCTTATGGCTACACCTTC

size: medium-sized
V: TRBV19
D: TRBD1
J: TRBJ2-7
CDR3: CASSLGTGFKDEQYF
DNA: TGTGCCAGTAGCCTCGGGACAGGGTTTAAGGACGAGCAGTACTTC

size: -
V: TRBV28
D: -
J: TRBJ2-7
CDR3: CASISGFTSYEQYF
DNA: TGTGCCAGCATATCAGGCTTTACGTCCTACGAGCAGTACTTC

size: -
V: TRBV28
D: -
J: TRBJ2-5
CDR3: CASSSSGEAETQYF
DNA: TGTGCCAGCAGTTCGTCCGGGGAGGCGGAGACCCAGTACTTC

size: few
V: TRBV27
D: TRBD1
J: TRBJ1-2
CDR3: CASSGQGAFGYTF
DNA: TGTGCCAGCAGCGGACAGGGGGCGTTTGGCTACACCTTC

size: -
V: TRBV9
D: TRBD1
J: TRBJ2-7
CDR3: CASSPGTGPTYEQYF
DNA: TGTGCCAGCAGCCCAGGGACAGGTCCCACCTACGAGCAGTACTTC

size: once
V: TRBV19
D: -
J: TRBJ1-2
CDR3: CASRNRAYSYGYTF
DNA: TGTGCCAGTCGGAACAGGGCCTATTCCTATGGCTACACCTTC